Below, 2 T cell receptor beta chains from the same sample are listed, as sequenced in a study of OX40 agonist ivuxolimab in advanced cancers. Some clones are missing from TCRdb's copy, which holds only in-frame ones; the method was immunoSEQ multiplex PCR. The data contain more than 50,000 clones, 86% of them seen just once; the ten biggest clones take up more than 2.5%. This specimen was CD4+ or CD8+ T cells sorted from blood, taken in a trial of the OX40 agonist ivuxolimab. These receptors all stem from an adult with an advanced solid tumor such as melanoma, head and neck, liver or kidney cancer.

The rearrangement joins TRBV18 to TRBJ2-1, with unresolved D. The length of the CDR3 is 15 residues. Trimming took off 3 bases at V and 0 bases at J, with 9 bases between the two ends. CDR1 and CDR2 (germline): KGHSH, LQKENI. The CDR3 DNA is TGTGCCAGCTCACCCCAAGACGGCTCCTACAATGAGCAGTTCTTC. Its protein product is CASSPQDGSYNEQFF.

The chain has TRBV4-2 and TRBJ1-2, with a tentative D call TRBD1 (5 bases). From germline, CDR1 is LGHNA and CDR2 YNFKEQ. Trimming took off 5 bases at V and 5 bases at J, with 15 bases between the two ends. The CDR3 contains 14 residues. For the CDR3, the DNA is TGTGCCAGCAGCGCAGGGCAACTTAAGTATGGCTACACCTTC. This translates into CASSAGQLKYGYTF.